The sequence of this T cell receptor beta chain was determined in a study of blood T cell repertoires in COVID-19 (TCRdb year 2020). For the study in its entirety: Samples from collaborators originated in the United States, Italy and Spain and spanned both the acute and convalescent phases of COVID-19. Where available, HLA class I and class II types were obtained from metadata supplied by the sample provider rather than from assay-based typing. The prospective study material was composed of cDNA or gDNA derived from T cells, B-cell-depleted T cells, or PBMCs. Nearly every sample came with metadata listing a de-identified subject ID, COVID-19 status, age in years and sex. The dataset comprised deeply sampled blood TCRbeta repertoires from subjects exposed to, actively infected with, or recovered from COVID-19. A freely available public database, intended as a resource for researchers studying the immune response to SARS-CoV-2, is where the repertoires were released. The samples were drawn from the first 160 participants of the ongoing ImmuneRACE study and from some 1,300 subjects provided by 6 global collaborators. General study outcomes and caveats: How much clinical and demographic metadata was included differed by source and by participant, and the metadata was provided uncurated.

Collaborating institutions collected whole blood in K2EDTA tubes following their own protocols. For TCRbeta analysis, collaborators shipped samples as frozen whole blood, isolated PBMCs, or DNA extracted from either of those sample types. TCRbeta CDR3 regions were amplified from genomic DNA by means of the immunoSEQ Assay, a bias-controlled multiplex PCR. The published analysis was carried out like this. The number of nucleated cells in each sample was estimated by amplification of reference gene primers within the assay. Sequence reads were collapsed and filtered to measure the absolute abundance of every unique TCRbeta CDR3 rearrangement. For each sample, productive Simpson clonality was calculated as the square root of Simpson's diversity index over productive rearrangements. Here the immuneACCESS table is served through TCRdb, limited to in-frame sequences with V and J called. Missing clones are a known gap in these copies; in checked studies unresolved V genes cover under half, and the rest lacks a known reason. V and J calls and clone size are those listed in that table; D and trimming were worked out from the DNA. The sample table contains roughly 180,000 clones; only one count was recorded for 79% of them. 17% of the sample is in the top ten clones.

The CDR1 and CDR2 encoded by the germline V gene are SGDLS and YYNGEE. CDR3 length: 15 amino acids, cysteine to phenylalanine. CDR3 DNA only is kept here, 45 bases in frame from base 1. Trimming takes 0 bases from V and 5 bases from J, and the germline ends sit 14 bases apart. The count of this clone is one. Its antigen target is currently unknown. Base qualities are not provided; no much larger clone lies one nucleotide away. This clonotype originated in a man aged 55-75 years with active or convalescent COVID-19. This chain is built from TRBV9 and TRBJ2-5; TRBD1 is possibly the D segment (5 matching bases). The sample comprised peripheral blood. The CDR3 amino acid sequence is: CASSVGGHARETQYF. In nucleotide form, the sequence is TGTGCCAGCAGCGTAGGGGGCCACGCTAGGGAGACCCAGTACTTC.